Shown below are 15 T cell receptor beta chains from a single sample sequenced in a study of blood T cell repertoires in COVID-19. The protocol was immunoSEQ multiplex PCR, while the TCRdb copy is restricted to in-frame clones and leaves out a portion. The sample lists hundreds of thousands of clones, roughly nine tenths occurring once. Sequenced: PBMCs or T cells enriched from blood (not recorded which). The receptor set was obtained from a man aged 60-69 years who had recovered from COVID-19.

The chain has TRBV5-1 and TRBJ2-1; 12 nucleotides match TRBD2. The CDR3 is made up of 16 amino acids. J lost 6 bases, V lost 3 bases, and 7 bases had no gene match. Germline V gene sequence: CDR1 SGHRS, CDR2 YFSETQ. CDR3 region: CASSYQLAGGINEQFF. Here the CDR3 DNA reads TGCGCCAGCAGCTACCAACTAGCGGGAGGTATCAATGAGCAGTTCTTC. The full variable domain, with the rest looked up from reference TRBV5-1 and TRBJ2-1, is KAGVTQTPRYLIKTRGQQVTLSCSPISGHRSVSWYQQTPGQGLQFLFEYFSETQRNKGNFPGRFSGRQFSNSRSEMNVSTLELGDSALYLCASSYQLAGGINEQFFGPGTRLTVL.

Written as DNA, the CDR3 is TGTGCCAGTAGAAGCAGGGTCCGGGATCAGCCCCAGCATTTT. Its translation: CASRSRVRDQPQHF. The chain recombines TRBV19 with TRBJ1-5; D is possibly TRBD1 (5 bases). The CDR3 runs 14 residues. Germline V gene data show CDR1 as LNHDA and CDR2 as SQIVND (reference sequence). Between the trimmed V and J ends, which lost 6 bases and 5 bases, there was a span of 14 bases.

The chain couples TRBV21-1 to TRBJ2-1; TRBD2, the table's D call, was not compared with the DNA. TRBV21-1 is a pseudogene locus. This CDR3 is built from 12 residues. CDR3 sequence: CASSKEEVEQFF. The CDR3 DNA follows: TGTGCCAGCAGCAAAGAAGAGGTTGAGCAGTTCTTC.

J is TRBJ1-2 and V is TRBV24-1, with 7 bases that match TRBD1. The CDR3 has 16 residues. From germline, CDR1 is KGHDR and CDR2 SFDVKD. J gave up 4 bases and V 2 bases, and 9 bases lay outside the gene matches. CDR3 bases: TGTGCCACCAGTGATTCTCGACAGGGTGAGGTCTATGGCTACACCTTC. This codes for CATSDSRQGEVYGYTF.

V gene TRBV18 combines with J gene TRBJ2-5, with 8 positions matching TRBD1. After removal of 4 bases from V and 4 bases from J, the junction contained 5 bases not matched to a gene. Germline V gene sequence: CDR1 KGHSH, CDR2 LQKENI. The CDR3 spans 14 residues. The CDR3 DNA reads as TGTGCCAGCTCACACCTACAGGGGGGAGAGACCCAGTACTTC. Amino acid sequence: CASSHLQGGETQYF.

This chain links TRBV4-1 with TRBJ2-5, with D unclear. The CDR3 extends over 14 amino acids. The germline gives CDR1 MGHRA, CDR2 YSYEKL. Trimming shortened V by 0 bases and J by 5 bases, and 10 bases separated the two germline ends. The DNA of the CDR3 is TGCGCCAGCAGCCAAGACGGCCTGACTGAGACCCAGTACTTC. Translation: CASSQDGLTETQYF.

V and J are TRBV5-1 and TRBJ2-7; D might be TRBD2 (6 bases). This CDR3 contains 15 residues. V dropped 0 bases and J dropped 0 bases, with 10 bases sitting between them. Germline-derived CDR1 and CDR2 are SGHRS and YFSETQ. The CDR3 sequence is CASSLVGGISYEQYF. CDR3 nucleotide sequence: TGCGCCAGCAGCTTGGTCGGAGGGATCTCCTACGAGCAGTACTTC.

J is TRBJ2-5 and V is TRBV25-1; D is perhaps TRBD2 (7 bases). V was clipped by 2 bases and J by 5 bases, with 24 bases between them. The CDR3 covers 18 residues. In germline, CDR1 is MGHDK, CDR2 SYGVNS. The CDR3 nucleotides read TGTGCCAGCAGTGAAGTCCCAGGGGCGAAAGAGGGAGGGGAGACCCAGTACTTC. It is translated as CASSEVPGAKEGGETQYF. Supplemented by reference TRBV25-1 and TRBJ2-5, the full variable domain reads EADIYQTPRYLVIGTGKKITLECSQTMGHDKMYWYQQDPGMELHLIHYSYGVNSTEKGDLSSESTVSRIRTEHFPLTLESARPSHTSQYLCASSEVPGAKEGGETQYFGPGTRLLVL.

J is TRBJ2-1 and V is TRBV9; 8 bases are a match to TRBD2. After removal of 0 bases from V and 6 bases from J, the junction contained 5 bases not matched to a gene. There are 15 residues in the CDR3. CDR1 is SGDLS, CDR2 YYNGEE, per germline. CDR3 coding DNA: TGTGCCAGCAGCGTAGTTAGCGGGATCCCCAATGAGCAGTTCTTC. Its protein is CASSVVSGIPNEQFF.

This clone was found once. CDR3 nucleotides: TGTGCCAGCAGCACTAGCGGGAGAAGCGGGGAGCTGTTTTTT. This translates into CASSTSGRSGELFF. The chain combines TRBV6-5 with TRBJ2-2, with 11 bases aligning to TRBD2. Germline V lookup: CDR1 MNHEY, CDR2 SVGAGI. V lost 6 bases to trimming and J lost 7 bases; unmatched junction nucleotides: 4. This CDR3 is built from 14 residues.

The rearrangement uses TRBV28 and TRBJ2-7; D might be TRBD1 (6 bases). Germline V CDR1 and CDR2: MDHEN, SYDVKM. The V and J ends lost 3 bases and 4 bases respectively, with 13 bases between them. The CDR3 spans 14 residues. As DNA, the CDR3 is TGTGCCAGCAGTTTGGGTCAGGGGTTTTACGAGCAGTACTTC. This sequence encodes CASSLGQGFYEQYF.

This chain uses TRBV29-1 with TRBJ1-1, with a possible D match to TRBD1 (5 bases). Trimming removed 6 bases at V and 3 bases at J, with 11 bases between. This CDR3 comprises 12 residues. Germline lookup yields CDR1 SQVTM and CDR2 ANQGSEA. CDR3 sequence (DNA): TGCAGCGTCGTTAGGGGTGACACTGAAGCTTTCTTT. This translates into CSVVRGDTEAFF. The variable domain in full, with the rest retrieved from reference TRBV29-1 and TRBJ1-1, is SAVISQKPSRDICQRGTSLTIQCQVDSQVTMMFWYRQQPGQSLTLIATANQGSEATYESGFVIDKFPISRPNLTFSTLTVSNMSPEDSSIYLCSVVRGDTEAFFGQGTRLTVV.

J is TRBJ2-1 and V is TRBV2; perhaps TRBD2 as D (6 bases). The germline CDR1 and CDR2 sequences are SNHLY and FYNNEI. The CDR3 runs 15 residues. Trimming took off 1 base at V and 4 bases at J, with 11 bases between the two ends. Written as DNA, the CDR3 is TGTGCCAGCAGTGAAGAGCTAGCGTCATACAATGAGCAGTTCTTC. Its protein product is CASSEELASYNEQFF.

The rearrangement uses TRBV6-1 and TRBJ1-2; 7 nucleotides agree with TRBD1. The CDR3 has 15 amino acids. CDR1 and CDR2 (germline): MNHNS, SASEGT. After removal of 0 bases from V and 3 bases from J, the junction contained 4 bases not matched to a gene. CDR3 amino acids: CASSEAGRGYYGYTF. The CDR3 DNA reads TGTGCCAGCAGTGAAGCGGGCAGGGGGTACTATGGCTACACCTTC.

The DNA for the CDR3 is TGTGCCAGCAGTCCTAGTCCACAGGGGGCAAGCAATGAGCAGTTCTTC. This gives the protein CASSPSPQGASNEQFF. This chain connects TRBV7-3 to TRBJ2-1; 9 bases map to TRBD1. Trimming at V came to 6 bases and at J to 6 bases, leaving 12 bases not matched to a gene. Germline-derived CDR1 and CDR2 are SGHTA and FQGTGA. This CDR3 region has 16 residues.